The entry that follows covers one T cell receptor beta chain sequence. These data come from a study of blood T cell repertoires in COVID-19. Study-level background: Whether acute or convalescent, the COVID-19 samples came from the United States, Italy and Spain. Sample material is recorded as cDNA or gDNA derived from T cells, B-cell-depleted T cells, or PBMCs.

Participant-given clinical history determined each cohort assignment. The CDR3 contains 14 residues. Germline loops: CDR1 SEHNR, CDR2 FQNEAQ (reference sequence). V was pared by 1 base and J by 5 bases, with 8 bases between. The authors' processing: Reference gene primer amplification yielded estimated nucleated cell counts. The method was immunoSEQ multiplex PCR; TCRdb's version includes in-frame clones alone and lacks a portion of them. The V and J calls and clone size were taken over from that table, and D and trimming were inferred from the DNA. This sample yields some 460,000 clones, of which around 90% are seen a single time; under 2% belongs to the top ten.

Sequenced material: PBMCs or T cells enriched from blood (not recorded which). The J gene is TRBJ2-2, the V gene TRBV7-9; no reliable D call. The sequence came from a woman aged 18 to 35 with acute COVID-19. CDR3 DNA: TGTGCCAGCAGCTTAGTATCGACTACCGGGGAGCTGTTTTTT. It yields the protein CASSLVSTTGELFF.